This passage covers 25 T cell receptor beta chains from one sample sequenced in a study of T cell repertoires in aging, cancer and after chemotherapy. Rearranged V-D-J TRB sequences were amplified with a mixed TRB-A/B primer pool. MiXCR was run by TCRdb on the multiplex PCR reads, yielding one entry per CDR3 protein. Counted here are under 5,000 distinct CDR3 sequences, roughly 30% occurring once; the ten biggest clones make up about 49%. Amplification of TCR beta used genomic DNA extracted from peripheral blood. The sequenced sample was blood. These receptors were taken from a human donor in good health.

The chain joins TRBV24-1 to TRBJ2-7, with D possibly TRBD1 on 6 matching bases. V gave up 2 bases and J gave up 5 bases, with 15 bases separating them. CDR1 KGHDR and CDR2 SFDVKD come from the germline V gene. This CDR3 spans 15 amino acids. The CDR3 DNA is TGTGCCACCAGTGATTCCTCCCGTGAGGGGGACGAGCAGTACTTC. It codes for CATSDSSREGDEQYF.

This clonotype is judged medium-sized. V gene TRBV29-1 combines with J gene TRBJ1-4; D call uncertain. The germline V gene has CDR1 SQVTM and CDR2 ANQGSEA. The CDR3 runs 13 residues. V lost 4 bases and J lost 4, with 10 bases in between. This chain's CDR3 is CSVGGFSNEKLFF. CDR3 coding DNA: TGCAGCGTTGGGGGTTTCAGTAATGAAAAACTGTTTTTT.

V is TRBV18 and J is TRBJ2-5; D is unclear. V dropped 3 bases and J dropped 1 base, with 12 bases sitting between them. Looked up from germline, CDR1 is KGHSH and CDR2 is LQKENI. This CDR3 has 15 residues. The CDR3: CASSPAAGIQETQYF. As DNA, the CDR3 is TGTGCCAGCTCACCGGCCGCTGGAATCCAAGAGACCCAGTACTTC.

By proportion, this clonotype is large. The genes are TRBV19 and TRBJ1-6, with TRBD1 matching 7 bases. From germline, CDR1 is LNHDA and CDR2 SQIVND (reference sequence). Trimming cost V 3 bases and J 5 bases; bases outside gene matches: 7. The CDR3 has 16 residues. The CDR3 here is CASSMGTGVNNSPLHF. The CDR3 DNA reads as TGTGCCAGTAGTATGGGAACAGGGGTCAATAATTCACCCCTCCACTTT.

By proportion, this clonotype is medium-sized (0.01 to 0.1%). The junction and the germline gene differ at one end; a read error may be behind it. This chain uses TRBV27 with TRBJ2-5; 10 bases are shared with TRBD2. The CDR3 has 16 amino acids. Per germline, CDR1 MNHEY and CDR2 SMNVEV (reference sequence). This chain's CDR3 is CASSWWTSGCSRPPGF. Here the CDR3 DNA reads TGTGCCAGCAGTTGGTGGACTAGCGGCTGCTCTAGGCCACCTGGCTTC.

This clonotype has only a few counts. The rearrangement uses TRBV11-1 and TRBJ1-5; unclear D gene. Germline V CDR1 and CDR2: SGHAT, FQDESV (reference sequence). V was cut by 8 bases and J by 6 bases, with 11 bases left in between. There are 12 residues in the CDR3. CDR3 in amino acids: CASSNAGQPQHF. The CDR3 coding sequence is TGTGCCAGCTCTAACGCCGGTCAGCCCCAGCATTTT. Full variable domain (outside the CDR3, taken from reference TRBV11-1 and TRBJ1-5): EAEVAQSPRYKITEKSQAVAFWCDPISGHATLYWYRQILGQGPELLVQFQDESVVDDSQLPKDRFSAERLKGVDSTLKIQPAELGDSAMYLCASSNAGQPQHFGDGTRLSIL.

V usage is TRBV4-3 and J usage is TRBJ2-2, with D possibly being TRBD1 (6 bases). V lost 3 bases and J lost 3, with 14 bases in between. The germline gives CDR1 LGHNA, CDR2 YSLEER. CDR3 length equals 16 residues. The CDR3 region is CASSHLQGPDTGELFF. CDR3 DNA sequence: TGCGCCAGCAGCCACCTACAGGGTCCGGACACCGGGGAGCTGTTTTTT.

In its sample, this clonotype ranks as medium-sized. This chain uses TRBV19 with TRBJ2-1, with 10 bases that match TRBD2. After removal of 4 bases from V and 4 bases from J, the junction contained 10 bases not matched to a gene. This CDR3 is built from 17 residues. CDR1 LNHDA and CDR2 SQIVND come from the germline V gene (reference sequence). As DNA, the CDR3 is TGTGCCAGTAGTAGGGCTAGCGGGGGAATGGGGTACAATGAGCAGTTCTTC. Protein sequence: CASSRASGGMGYNEQFF.

This clonotype came up a few times. V gene TRBV12-3 or TRBV12-4 combines with J gene TRBJ2-7; 10 nucleotides align to TRBD1. CDR3 length equals 15 residues. The J segment lost 0 bases and the V segment lost 6 bases, leaving 5 bases of the junction unmatched. This CDR3 reads CASSPRTGGSYEQYF. The CDR3 DNA is TGTGCCAGCAGCCCTCGGACAGGGGGCTCCTACGAGCAGTACTTC.

V gene TRBV13 combines with J gene TRBJ1-1; D ambiguous. V lost 5 bases and J lost 0, with 31 bases in between. The CDR3 sequence is 21 residues long. The V gene's germline CDR1 is PRHDT and CDR2 FYEKMQ (reference sequence). CDR3 residues: CASSARQLLGRGERMNTEAFF. The CDR3 DNA is TGTGCCAGCAGCGCTCGACAACTCTTGGGTCGCGGGGAACGGATGAACACTGAAGCTTTCTTT.

By sample share, this clonotype is medium-sized (0.01 to 0.1%). The V call is TRBV19, the J call TRBJ2-7; 8 nucleotides align to TRBD1. Trimming took 5 bases from V and 5 from J; bases not matched to a gene: 8. Germline V gives CDR1 LNHDA, CDR2 SQIVND (reference sequence). The CDR3 loop spans 14 amino acids. In DNA form, the CDR3 reads TGTGCCAGTAGTCCTCGGGCAGGGGGCAACGAGCAGTACTTC. Protein: CASSPRAGGNEQYF.

This clonotype appeared a few times. V gene TRBV6-1 combines with J gene TRBJ1-2, with D possibly TRBD1 on 5 matching bases. CDR3 length: 15 residues. V was trimmed by 7 bases and J by 2 bases, leaving 17 bases between them. Per the germline V gene, CDR1 is MNHNS and CDR2 is SASEGT. The chain's CDR3 is CASTGGAEGNYGYTF. In DNA form, the CDR3 reads TGTGCCAGCACGGGGGGAGCAGAGGGAAACTATGGCTACACCTTC.

Within the sample, this clonotype is medium-sized (0.01 to 0.1%). This chain uses TRBV27 with TRBJ2-7, with a possible D match to TRBD2 (6 bases). CDR1 MNHEY and CDR2 SMNVEV come from the germline V gene (reference sequence). Trimming pared 7 bases from V and 3 bases from J, leaving 16 bases between. This CDR3 is built from 14 residues. CDR3 sequence reads: CASNWGRRDYEQYF. The CDR3 DNA is TGTGCCAGCAATTGGGGTAGGCGGGACTACGAGCAGTACTTC.

This clonotype rates as medium-sized. The genes are TRBV12-3 or TRBV12-4 and TRBJ2-5; D possibly corresponds to TRBD2 (5 bases). This CDR3 comprises 13 residues. Trimming removed 5 bases from V and 2 bases from J, with 9 bases in between. The CDR3, as DNA: TGTGCCAGCAGTGCCGGACTGCAAGAGACCCAGTACTTC. Residues: CASSAGLQETQYF.

This clonotype was seen only once. A much larger clone differs by one base, so this may be a read error. The chain joins TRBV29-1 to TRBJ1-5; D is possibly TRBD1 (6 bases). CDR1 is SQVTM, CDR2 ANQGSEA, per germline. This CDR3 region has 13 residues. V lost 5 bases and J 3 bases, leaving 11 bases between the germline ends. CDR3 sequence reads: CSVRQEPNQPQHF. The CDR3 region has the DNA TGCAGCGTTCGACAGGAACCCAATCAGCCCCAGCATTTT. The variable domain in full, completed from reference TRBV29-1 and TRBJ1-5, reads SAVISQKPSRDICQRGTSLTIQCQVDSQVTMMFWYRQQPGQSLTLIATANQGSEATYESGFVIDKFPISRPNLTFSTLTVSNMSPEDSSIYLCSVRQEPNQPQHFGDGTRLSIL.

The rearrangement joins TRBV13 to TRBJ2-3, with 8 bases that match TRBD1. Trimming removed 4 bases from V and 3 bases from J; junction bases left unmatched: 6. The V gene's germline CDR1 is PRHDT and CDR2 FYEKMQ (reference sequence). The CDR3 consists of 15 residues. CDR3 amino acids: CASSSGTGGTDTQYF. CDR3 bases: TGTGCCAGCAGCTCCGGGACAGGCGGGACAGATACGCAGTATTTT.

This clonotype was detected only a few times. The chain uses TRBV30 and TRBJ1-1; TRBD1 matches 9 bases. The germline gives CDR1 GTSNPN, CDR2 SVGIG (reference sequence). The ends lost 5 bases at V and 4 bases at J; junction bases unmatched: 8. CDR3 size: 14 residues. Here the CDR3 reads CAWSTGGSATEAFF. Here the CDR3 DNA reads TGTGCCTGGTCCACAGGGGGCTCGGCCACTGAAGCTTTCTTT.

In its sample, this clonotype ranks as medium-sized. The chain uses TRBV19 and TRBJ2-7; 10 nucleotides match TRBD1. Germline V lookup: CDR1 LNHDA, CDR2 SQIVND (reference sequence). The CDR3 covers 13 residues. J lost 5 bases, V lost 5 bases, and 3 bases had no gene match. CDR3: CASSGTGVHEQYF. CDR3 nucleotide sequence: TGTGCCAGTAGTGGGACAGGGGTCCACGAGCAGTACTTC.

By share, this clonotype ranks as large. DNA of the CDR3: TGCAGCGTTGAGGGACTAGCGGGGTCAGATACGCAGTATTTT. It codes for CSVEGLAGSDTQYF. The chain carries TRBV29-1 and TRBJ2-3; TRBD2 agrees at 13 bases. CDR3 length: 14 amino acids. V shed 3 bases and J 4 bases; nucleotides not matched to a gene: 1. The germline gives CDR1 SQVTM, CDR2 ANQGSEA.

The rearrangement joins TRBV20-1 to TRBJ2-1; D remains unclear. CDR3 length: 12 amino acids. Germline CDR1 is DFQATT and CDR2 is SNEGSKA (reference sequence). Trimming took 2 bases from V and 3 from J, leaving 5 bases between them. CDR3 region: CSARPLYNEQFF. The DNA for the CDR3 is TGCAGTGCTAGACCACTCTACAATGAGCAGTTCTTC.

This clonotype qualifies as medium-sized. The gene calls are TRBV5-4 and TRBJ2-1, with D hard to call. The CDR3 runs 15 residues. The germline V and J ends were trimmed by 0 bases and 8 bases, with 15 bases remaining between them. Per the germline V gene, CDR1 is SGHNT and CDR2 is YYREEE (reference sequence). For the CDR3, the DNA is TGTGCCAGCAGCTTGGGATTAGTTATAATCGATGAGCAGTTCTTC. As protein: CASSLGLVIIDEQFF.

By its share, this clonotype is medium-sized. The chain links TRBV15 to TRBJ2-1, with 7 bases fitting TRBD1. The V and J ends lost 1 base and 4 bases, in that order; junction bases with no gene match: 7. The CDR3 runs to 16 residues. Germline loops: CDR1 LNHNV, CDR2 YYDKDF (reference sequence). DNA of the CDR3: TGTGCCACCAGCAGAGGGTCCCAGGGGGATTACAATGAGCAGTTCTTC. Translation: CATSRGSQGDYNEQFF.

J is TRBJ2-5 and V is TRBV13; D perhaps matches TRBD1 (5 bases). The V gene lost 5 bases and the J gene lost 2 bases, with 15 bases spanning the gap. Germline V gene data show CDR1 as PRHDT and CDR2 as FYEKMQ (reference sequence). The CDR3 sequence is 15 residues long. CDR3 DNA sequence: TGTGCCAGCAGCCAAGGGGCCCCCCCACAAGAGACCCAGTACTTC. Amino acid sequence: CASSQGAPPQETQYF.

This clonotype has more than one count but fewer than ten. The chain couples TRBV24-1 to TRBJ1-2; D is ambiguous. Germline V lookup: CDR1 KGHDR, CDR2 SFDVKD. The CDR3 totals 13 residues. The ends were cut back, 5 bases at V and 8 bases at J, with 14 bases in the middle. CDR3 nucleotide sequence: TGTGCCACCAGTGCCAAGACGGAGAAGGGCTACACCTTC. Protein sequence: CATSAKTEKGYTF.

The V and J genes are TRBV5-6 and TRBJ1-5, with D possibly matching TRBD1 (6 bases). Germline values: CDR1 SGHDT, CDR2 YYEEEE. Trimming shortened V by 3 bases and J by 2 bases, and 15 bases separated the two germline ends. CDR3 length equals 16 residues. CDR3 coding DNA: TGTGCCAGCAGCTCCTGTATCAGGGGTGGCAATCAGCCCCAGCATTTT. It codes for CASSSCIRGGNQPQHF.